The present T cell receptor (beta chain) was sequenced within a study of blood T cells in healthy people across ages. This clonotype was observed a few times. Its matching antigen is unknown. The study, taken as a whole, reports: With age, beta diversity per million T cells declined roughly linearly, significantly by 30 to 50.

The CDR3 extends over 14 amino acids. CDR1 and CDR2 (germline): LGHNA, YSLEER. J was trimmed by 8 bases and V by 4 bases; bases with no gene match: 6. Primed by a sample-barcoded 5' primer and a J-beta primer mix, a second PCR proceeded for about 7 to 11 cycles. TCRdb processed the 5' RACE reads anew with MiXCR; each CDR3 protein has one entry. Seen here are 1,500,000 or so distinct CDR3 sequences, 45% to 70% observed once, and the top ten hold 5% to 7%. Donation came from healthy Caucasian individuals in Russia who were aged 6 to 90. The rearrangement links TRBV4-3 to TRBJ1-4; 8 bases fit TRBD1. Sequenced: blood. This clonotype originated in a man aged 18 to 29 in good health. The CDR3 loop reads CASSLRGLGEKLFF. The CDR3 DNA is TGCGCCAGCAGCCTCAGGGGGCTGGGAGAAAAACTGTTTTTT.